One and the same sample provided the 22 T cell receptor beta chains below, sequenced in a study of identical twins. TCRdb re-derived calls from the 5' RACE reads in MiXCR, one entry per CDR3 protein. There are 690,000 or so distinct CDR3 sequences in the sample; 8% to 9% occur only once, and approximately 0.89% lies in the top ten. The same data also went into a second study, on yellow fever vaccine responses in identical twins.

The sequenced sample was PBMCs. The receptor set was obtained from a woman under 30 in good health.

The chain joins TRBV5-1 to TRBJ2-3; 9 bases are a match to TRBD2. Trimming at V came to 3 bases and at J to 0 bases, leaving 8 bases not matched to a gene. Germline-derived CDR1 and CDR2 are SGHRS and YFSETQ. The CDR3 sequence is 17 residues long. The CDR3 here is CASSSGLAMRSTDTQYF. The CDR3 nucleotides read TGCGCCAGCAGCTCGGGACTAGCAATGAGAAGCACAGATACGCAGTATTTT.

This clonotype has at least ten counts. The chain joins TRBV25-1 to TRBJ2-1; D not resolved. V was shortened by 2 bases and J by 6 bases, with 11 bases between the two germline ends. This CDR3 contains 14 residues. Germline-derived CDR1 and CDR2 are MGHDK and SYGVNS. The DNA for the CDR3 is TGTGCCAGCAGTGAAATAGGACCAACCAATGAGCAGTTCTTC. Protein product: CASSEIGPTNEQFF.

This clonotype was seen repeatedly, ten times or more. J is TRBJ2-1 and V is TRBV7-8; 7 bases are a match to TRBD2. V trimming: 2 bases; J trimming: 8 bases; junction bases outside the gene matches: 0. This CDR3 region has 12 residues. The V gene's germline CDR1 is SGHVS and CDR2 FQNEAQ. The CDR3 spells CASSLRGDEQFF. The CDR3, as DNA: TGTGCCAGCAGCTTACGGGGGGATGAGCAGTTCTTC.

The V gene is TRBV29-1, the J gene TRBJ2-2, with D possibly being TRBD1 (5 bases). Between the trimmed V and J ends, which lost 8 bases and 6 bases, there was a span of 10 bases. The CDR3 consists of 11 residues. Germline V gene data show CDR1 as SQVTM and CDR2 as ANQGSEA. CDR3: CSFRVAGELFF. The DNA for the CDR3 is TGCAGCTTCAGGGTGGCCGGGGAGCTGTTTTTT.

CDR3 protein: CAITERGRGTDTQYF. DNA for the CDR3: TGTGCCATCACAGAGCGGGGGCGCGGCACAGATACGCAGTATTTT. The gene calls are TRBV10-3 and TRBJ2-3, with TRBD2 matching over 8 bases. The V and J ends lost 7 bases and 1 base, in that order; junction bases with no gene match: 7. This CDR3 is 15 amino acids long. The germline V gene has CDR1 ENHRY and CDR2 SYGVKD.

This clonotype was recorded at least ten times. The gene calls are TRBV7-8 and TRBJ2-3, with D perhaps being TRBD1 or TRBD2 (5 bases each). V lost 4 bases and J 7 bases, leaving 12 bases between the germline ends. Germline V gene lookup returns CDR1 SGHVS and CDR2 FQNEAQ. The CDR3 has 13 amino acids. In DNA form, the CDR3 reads TGTGCCAGCAGCTACCTTGAGGGGTATACGCAGTATTTT. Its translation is CASSYLEGYTQYF.

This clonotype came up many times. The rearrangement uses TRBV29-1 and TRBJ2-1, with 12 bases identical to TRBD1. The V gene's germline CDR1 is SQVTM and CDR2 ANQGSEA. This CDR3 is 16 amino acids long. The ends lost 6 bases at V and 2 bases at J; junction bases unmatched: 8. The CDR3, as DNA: TGCAGCGTCAGGGGGGGACAGGGGGCCCCCTACAATGAGCAGTTCTTC. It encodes CSVRGGQGAPYNEQFF.

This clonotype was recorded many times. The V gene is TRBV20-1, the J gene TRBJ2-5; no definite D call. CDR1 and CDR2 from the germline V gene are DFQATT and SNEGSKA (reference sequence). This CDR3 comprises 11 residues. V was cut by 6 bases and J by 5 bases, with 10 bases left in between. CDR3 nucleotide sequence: TGCAGTGCAAACCAAGTGGAGACCCAGTACTTC. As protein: CSANQVETQYF.

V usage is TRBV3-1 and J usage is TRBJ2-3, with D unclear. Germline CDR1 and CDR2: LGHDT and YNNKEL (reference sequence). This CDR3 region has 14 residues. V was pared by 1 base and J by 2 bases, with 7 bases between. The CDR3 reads CASSQVNHTDTQYF. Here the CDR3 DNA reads TGTGCCAGCAGCCAAGTTAACCACACAGATACGCAGTATTTT.

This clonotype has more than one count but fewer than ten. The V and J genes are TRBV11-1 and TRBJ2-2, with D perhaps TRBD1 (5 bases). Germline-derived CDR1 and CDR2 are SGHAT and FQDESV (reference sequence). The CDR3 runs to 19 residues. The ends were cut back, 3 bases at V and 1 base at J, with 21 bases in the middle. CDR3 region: CASSFLLQGNRVNTGELFF. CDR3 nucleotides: TGTGCCAGCAGCTTTCTTCTGCAGGGCAATAGGGTGAACACCGGGGAGCTGTTTTTT.

CDR3 nucleotide sequence: TGTGCCACCAGCAGAGTCCGCCAACCGGGGGCCGGGGAGCTGTTTTTT. Protein product: CATSRVRQPGAGELFF. This chain links TRBV15 with TRBJ2-2, with a possible D match to TRBD2 (6 bases). Germline CDR1 reads LNHNV; CDR2 reads YYDKDF (reference sequence). V lost 1 base and J 6 bases, leaving 15 bases between the germline ends. The CDR3 is 16 amino acids.

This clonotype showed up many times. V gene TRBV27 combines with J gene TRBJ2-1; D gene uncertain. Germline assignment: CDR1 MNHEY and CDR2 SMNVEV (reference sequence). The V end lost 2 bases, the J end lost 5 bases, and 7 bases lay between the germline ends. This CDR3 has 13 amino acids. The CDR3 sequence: CASSLRENNEQFF. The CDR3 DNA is TGTGCCAGCAGTTTAAGAGAGAACAATGAGCAGTTCTTC.

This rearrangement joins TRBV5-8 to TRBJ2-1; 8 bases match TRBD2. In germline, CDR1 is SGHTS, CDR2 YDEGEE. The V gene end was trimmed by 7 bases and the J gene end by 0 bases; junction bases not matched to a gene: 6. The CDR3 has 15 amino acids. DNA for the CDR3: TGTGCCAGCTGTCAGCGGGGGAGCTCCTACAATGAGCAGTTCTTC. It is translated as CASCQRGSSYNEQFF.

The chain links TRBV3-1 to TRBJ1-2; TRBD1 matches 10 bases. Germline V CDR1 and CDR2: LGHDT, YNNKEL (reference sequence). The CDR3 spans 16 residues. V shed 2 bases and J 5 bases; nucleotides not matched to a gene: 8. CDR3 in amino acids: CASSQPLGGQGYGYTF. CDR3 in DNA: TGTGCCAGCAGCCAACCCCTGGGGGGACAGGGGTATGGCTACACCTTC.

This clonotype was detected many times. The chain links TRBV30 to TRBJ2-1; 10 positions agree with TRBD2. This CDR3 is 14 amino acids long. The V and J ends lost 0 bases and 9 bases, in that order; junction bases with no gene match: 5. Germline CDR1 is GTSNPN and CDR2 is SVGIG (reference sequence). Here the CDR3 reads CAWSVAGGPGEQFF. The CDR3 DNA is TGTGCCTGGAGTGTAGCGGGGGGGCCGGGTGAGCAGTTCTTC.

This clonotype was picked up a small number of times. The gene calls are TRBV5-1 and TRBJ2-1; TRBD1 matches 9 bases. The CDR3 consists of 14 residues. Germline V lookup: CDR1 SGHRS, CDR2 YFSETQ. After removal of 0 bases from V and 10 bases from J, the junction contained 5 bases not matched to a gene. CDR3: CASSLGTGVGEQFF. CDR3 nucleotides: TGCGCCAGCAGCTTGGGGACAGGGGTTGGGGAGCAGTTCTTC.

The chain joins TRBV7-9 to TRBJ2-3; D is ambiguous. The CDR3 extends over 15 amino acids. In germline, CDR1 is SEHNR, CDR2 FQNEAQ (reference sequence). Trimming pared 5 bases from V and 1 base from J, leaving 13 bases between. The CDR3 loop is CASSPVWAGTDTQYF. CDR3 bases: TGTGCCAGCAGCCCGGTTTGGGCCGGCACAGATACGCAGTATTTT.

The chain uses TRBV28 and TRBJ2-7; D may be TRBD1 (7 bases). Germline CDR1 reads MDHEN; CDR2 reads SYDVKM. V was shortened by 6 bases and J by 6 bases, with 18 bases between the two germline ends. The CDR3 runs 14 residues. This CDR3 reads CASRKPGTAGEQYF. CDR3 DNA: TGTGCCAGCAGGAAGCCGGGGACAGCGGGCGAGCAGTACTTC. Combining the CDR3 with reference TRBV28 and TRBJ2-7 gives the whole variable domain DVKVTQSSRYLVKRTGEKVFLECVQDMDHENMFWYRQDPGLGLRLIYFSYDVKMKEKGDIPEGYSVSREKKERFSLILESASTNQTSMYLCASRKPGTAGEQYFGPGTRLTVT.

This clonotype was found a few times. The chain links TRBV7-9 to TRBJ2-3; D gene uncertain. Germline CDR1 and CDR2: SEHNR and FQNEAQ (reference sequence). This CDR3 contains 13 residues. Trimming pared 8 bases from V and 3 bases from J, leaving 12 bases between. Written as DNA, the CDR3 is TGTGCCAGCCTCCAGGAGCGAACAGATACGCAGTATTTT. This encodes CASLQERTDTQYF.

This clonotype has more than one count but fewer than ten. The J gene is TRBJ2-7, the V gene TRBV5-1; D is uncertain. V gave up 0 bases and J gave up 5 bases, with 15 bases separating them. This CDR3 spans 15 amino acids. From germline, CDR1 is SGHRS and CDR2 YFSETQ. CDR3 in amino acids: CASSLDSSWYNEQYF. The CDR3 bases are TGCGCCAGCAGCTTGGACAGTTCTTGGTATAACGAGCAGTACTTC.

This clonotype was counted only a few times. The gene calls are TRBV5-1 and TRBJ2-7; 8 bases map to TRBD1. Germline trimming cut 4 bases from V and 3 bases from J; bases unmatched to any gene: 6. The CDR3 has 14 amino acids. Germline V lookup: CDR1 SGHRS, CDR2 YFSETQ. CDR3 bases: TGCGCCAGCAGCCGTCGACAGGGGAACTACGAGCAGTACTTC. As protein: CASSRRQGNYEQYF.

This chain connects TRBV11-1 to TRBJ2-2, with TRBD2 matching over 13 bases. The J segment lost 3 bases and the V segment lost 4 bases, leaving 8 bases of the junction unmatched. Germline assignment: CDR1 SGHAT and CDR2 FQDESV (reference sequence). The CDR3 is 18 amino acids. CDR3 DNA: TGTGCCAGCAGCTCACTGGGGACTAGCGGGGTCTACACCGGGGAGCTGTTTTTT. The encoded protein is CASSSLGTSGVYTGELFF. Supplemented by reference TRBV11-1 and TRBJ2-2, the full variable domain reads EAEVAQSPRYKITEKSQAVAFWCDPISGHATLYWYRQILGQGPELLVQFQDESVVDDSQLPKDRFSAERLKGVDSTLKIQPAELGDSAMYLCASSSLGTSGVYTGELFFGEGSRLTVL.